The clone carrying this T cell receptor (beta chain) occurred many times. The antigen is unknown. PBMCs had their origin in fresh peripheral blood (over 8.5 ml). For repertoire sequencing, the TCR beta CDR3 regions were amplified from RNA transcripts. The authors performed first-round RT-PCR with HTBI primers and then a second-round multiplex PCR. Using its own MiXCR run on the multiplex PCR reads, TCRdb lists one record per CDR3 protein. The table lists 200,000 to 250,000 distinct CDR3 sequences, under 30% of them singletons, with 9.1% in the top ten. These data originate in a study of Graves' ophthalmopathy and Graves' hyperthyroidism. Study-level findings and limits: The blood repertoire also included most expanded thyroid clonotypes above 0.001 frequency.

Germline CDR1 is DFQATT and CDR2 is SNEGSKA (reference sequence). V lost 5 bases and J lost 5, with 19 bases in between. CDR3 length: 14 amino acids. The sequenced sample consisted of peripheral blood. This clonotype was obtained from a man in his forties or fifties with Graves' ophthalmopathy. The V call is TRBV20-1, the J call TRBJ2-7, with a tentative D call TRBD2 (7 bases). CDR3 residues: CSALQGWGGDEQYF. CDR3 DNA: TGCAGTGCTCTACAGGGTTGGGGGGGCGACGAGCAGTACTTC.